The T cell receptor beta chain described here comes from a study of T-cell reconstitution after alpha-beta-depleted transplantation in children. Study outcomes and limitations: Several hundred expanded graft clones reportedly were the source of alpha-beta T cells about two months after transplant. Where some patients showed high TCRbeta diversity at day 60, it came from recipient T cells and thymic progenitors that had survived. When one year had passed after transplant, most T-cell counts and diversity came from newly produced T cells.

TCRbeta library construction was performed incorporating unique molecular identifiers. Via MiXCR, TCRdb re-called the PCR reads, giving one row per CDR3 protein. The table has hundreds of thousands of distinct CDR3 sequences, around 15% seen once. With 5 bases clipped from V and 7 bases from J, the junction kept 30 bases outside the gene matches. CDR3 length: 21 residues. Germline V gives CDR1 SGHAT, CDR2 FQNNGV. Comments on this clonotype: Its antigen remains unidentified.

The sequences come from PBMCs, mostly from graft donor cells, collected 360 days after TCRalphabeta/CD19-depleted stem cell transplant. The chain employs TRBV11-2 and TRBJ2-7; TRBD2 aligns across 9 bases. The source of this sequence is a male patient aged 2-15 years who had a stem cell transplant for acute lymphoblastic leukemia, so the T cells may come from the graft donor. The chain's CDR3 is CASSTLGRLLTSGSVHREQYF. DNA for the CDR3: TGTGCCAGCAGCACCTTGGGACGGCTCTTGACTAGCGGTTCCGTCCACCGGGAGCAGTACTTC.